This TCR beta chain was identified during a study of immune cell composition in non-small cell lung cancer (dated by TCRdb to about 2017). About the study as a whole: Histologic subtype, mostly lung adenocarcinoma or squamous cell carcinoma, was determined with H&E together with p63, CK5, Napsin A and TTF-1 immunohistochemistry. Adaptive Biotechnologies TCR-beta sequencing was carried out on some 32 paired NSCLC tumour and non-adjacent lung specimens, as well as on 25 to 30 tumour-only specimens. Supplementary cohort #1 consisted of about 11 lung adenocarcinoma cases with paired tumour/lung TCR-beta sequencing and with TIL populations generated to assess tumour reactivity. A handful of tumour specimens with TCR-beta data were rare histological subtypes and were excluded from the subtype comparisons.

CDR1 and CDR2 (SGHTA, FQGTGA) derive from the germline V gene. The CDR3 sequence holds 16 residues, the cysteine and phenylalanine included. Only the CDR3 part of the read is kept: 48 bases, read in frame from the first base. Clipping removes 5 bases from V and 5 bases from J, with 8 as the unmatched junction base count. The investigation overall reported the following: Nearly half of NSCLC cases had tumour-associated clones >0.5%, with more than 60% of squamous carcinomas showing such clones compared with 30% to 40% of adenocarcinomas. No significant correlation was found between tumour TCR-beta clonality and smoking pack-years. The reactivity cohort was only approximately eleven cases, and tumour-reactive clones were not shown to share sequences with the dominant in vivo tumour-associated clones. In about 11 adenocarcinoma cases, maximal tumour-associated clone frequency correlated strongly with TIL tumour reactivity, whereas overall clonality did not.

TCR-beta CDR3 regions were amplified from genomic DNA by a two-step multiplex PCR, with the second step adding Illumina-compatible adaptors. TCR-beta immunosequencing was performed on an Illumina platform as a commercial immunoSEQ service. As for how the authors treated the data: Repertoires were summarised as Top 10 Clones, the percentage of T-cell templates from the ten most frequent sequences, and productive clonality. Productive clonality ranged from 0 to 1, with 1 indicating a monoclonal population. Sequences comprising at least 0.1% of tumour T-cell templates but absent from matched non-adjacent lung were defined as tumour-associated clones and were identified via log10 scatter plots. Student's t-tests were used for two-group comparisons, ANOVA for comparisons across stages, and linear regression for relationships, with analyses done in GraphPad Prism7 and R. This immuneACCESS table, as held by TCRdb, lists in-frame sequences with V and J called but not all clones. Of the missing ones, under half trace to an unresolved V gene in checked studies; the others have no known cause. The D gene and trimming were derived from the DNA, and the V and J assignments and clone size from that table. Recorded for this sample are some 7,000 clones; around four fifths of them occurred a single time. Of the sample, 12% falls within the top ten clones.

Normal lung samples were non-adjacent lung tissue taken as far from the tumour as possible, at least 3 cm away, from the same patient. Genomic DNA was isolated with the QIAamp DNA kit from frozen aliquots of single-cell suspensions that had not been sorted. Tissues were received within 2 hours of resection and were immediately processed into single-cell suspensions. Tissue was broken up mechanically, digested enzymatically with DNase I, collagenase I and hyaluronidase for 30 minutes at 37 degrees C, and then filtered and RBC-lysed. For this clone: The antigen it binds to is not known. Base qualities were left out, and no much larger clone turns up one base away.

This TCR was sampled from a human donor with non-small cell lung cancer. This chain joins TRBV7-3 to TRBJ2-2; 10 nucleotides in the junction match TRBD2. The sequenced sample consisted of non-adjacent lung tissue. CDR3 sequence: CASSAASGGGTGELFF. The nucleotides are TGTGCCAGCAGCGCCGCTAGCGGGGGTGGGACCGGGGAGCTGTTTTTT.